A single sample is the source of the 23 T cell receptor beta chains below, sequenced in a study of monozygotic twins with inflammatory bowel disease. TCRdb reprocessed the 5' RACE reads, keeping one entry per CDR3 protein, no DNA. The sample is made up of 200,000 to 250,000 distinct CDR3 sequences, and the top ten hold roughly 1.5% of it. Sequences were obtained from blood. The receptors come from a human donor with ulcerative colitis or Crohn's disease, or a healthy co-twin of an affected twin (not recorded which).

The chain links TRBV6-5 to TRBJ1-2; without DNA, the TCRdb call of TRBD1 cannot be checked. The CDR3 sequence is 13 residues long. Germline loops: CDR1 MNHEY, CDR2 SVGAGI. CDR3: CASSPGPRDGYTF.

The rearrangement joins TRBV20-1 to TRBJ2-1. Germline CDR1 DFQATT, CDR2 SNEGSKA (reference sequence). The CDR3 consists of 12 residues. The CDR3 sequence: CSARVPYNEQFF.

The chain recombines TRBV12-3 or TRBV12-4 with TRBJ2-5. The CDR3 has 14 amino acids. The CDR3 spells CASSLRRQQETQYF.

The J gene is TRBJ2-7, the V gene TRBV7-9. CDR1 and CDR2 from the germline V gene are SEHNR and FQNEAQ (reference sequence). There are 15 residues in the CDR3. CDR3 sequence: CASSLILGEDYEQYF. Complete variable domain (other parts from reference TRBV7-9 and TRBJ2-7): DTGVSQNPRHKITKRGQNVTFRCDPISEHNRLYWYRQTLGQGPEFLTYFQNEAQLEKSRLLSDRFSAERPKGSFSTLEIQRTEQGDSAMYLCASSLILGEDYEQYFGPGTRLTVT.

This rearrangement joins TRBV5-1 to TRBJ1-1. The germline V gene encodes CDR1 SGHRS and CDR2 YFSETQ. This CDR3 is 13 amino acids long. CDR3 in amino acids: CASRYRADTEAFF. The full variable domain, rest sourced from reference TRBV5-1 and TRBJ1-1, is KAGVTQTPRYLIKTRGQQVTLSCSPISGHRSVSWYQQTPGQGLQFLFEYFSETQRNKGNFPGRFSGRQFSNSRSEMNVSTLELGDSALYLCASRYRADTEAFFGQGTRLTVV.

CDR3 region: CASSIGWLAGGPDEQFF. This chain joins TRBV19 and TRBJ2-1; the D call from TCRdb, TRBD2, cannot be confirmed without DNA. Germline-derived CDR1 and CDR2 are LNHDA and SQIVND (reference sequence). The CDR3 covers 17 residues.

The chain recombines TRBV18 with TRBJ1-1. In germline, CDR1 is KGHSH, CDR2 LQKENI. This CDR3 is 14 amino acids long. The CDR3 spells CASSPAVSSDEAFF.

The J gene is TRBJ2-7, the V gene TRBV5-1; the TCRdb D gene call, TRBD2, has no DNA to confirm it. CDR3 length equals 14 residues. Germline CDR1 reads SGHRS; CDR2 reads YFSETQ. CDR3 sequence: CASSMDRAPYEQYF. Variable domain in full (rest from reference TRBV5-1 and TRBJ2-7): KAGVTQTPRYLIKTRGQQVTLSCSPISGHRSVSWYQQTPGQGLQFLFEYFSETQRNKGNFPGRFSGRQFSNSRSEMNVSTLELGDSALYLCASSMDRAPYEQYFGPGTRLTVT.

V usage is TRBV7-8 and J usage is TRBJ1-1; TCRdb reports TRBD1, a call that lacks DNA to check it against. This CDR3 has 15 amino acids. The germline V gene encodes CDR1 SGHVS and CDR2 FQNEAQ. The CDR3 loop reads CASSIRQPSKNEAFF.

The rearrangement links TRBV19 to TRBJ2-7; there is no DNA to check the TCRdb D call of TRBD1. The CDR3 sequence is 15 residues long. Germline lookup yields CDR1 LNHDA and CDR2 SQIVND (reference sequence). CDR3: CASSIQGGQPYEQYF.

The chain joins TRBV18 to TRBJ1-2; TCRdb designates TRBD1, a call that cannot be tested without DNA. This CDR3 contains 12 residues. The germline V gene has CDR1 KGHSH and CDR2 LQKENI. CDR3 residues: CASSPDRSGYTF.

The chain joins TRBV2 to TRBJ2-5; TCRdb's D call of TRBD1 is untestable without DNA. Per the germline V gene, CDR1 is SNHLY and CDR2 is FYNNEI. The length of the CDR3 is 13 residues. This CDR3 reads CASSPRRGTVENF.

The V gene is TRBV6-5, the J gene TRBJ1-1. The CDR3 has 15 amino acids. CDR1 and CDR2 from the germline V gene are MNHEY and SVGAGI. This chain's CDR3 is CASSYSQLGNTEAFF.

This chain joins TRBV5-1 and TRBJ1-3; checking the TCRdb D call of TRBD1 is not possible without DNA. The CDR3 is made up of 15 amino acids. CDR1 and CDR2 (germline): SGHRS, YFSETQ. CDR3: CASRRTGGDGNTIYF.

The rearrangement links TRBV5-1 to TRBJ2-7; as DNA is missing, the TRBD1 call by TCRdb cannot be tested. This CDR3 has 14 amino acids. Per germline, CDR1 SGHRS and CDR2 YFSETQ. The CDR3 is CASSPKGTGDEQYF.

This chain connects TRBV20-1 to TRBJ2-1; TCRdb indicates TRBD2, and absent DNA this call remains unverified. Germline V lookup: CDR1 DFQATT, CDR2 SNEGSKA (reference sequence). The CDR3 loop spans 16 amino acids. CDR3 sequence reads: CSARDQGRGLANEQFF.

CDR3: CASTEGQGNTEAFF. This sequence joins TRBV10-2 and TRBJ1-1; TCRdb selects TRBD1, and the lack of DNA leaves this call unchecked. CDR3 size: 14 residues. CDR1 is WSHSY and CDR2 is SAAADI in the germline V gene.

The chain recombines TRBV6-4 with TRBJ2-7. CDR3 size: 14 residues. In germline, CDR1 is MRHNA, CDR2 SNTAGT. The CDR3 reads CASSEYGGLGEQYF.

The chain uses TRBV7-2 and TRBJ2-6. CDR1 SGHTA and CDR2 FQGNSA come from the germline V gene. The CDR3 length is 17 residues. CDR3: CASSLKRVVSGANVLTF.

The CDR3 loop reads CASSLWGGMDIQYF. This sequence joins TRBV5-6 and TRBJ2-4; with no DNA, the TCRdb D assignment of TRBD1 cannot be verified. Germline CDR1 and CDR2: SGHDT and YYEEEE. This CDR3 region has 14 residues.

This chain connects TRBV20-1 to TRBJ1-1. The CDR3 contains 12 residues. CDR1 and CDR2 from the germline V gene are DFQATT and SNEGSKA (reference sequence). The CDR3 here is CSAPKGNTEAFF.

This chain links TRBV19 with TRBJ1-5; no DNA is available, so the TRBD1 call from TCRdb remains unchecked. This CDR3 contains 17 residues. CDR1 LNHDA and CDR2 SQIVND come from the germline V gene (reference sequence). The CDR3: CASSIGGPGQATQPQHF.

The CDR3 region is CASSWEGEFNQPQHF. The chain uses TRBV5-1 and TRBJ1-5; the TRBD1 assignment by TCRdb is unverifiable without DNA. Germline CDR1 and CDR2: SGHRS and YFSETQ. The CDR3 consists of 15 residues.